A selection of T cell receptor beta chains follows, all from one sample in a study of T cell changes during pregnancy in multiple sclerosis. Here immunoSEQ multiplex PCR was the method, and the copy in TCRdb shows in-frame clones only, minus some. The table shows some 110,000 clones, with about 93% occurring only once. Material: peripheral blood, obtained in the third trimester of pregnancy. Source of these receptors: a female donor with multiple sclerosis, enrolled in a pregnancy study. CDR3s include the opening cysteine and the closing phenylalanine or tryptophan. A D gene is named only where the DNA matches it firmly. The listing skips clone size in some rows; elsewhere it reads once, few, many or a size class.

D gene	clone size	V gene	J gene	CDR3 DNA	CDR3 protein
NA	NA	TRBV6-5	TRBJ1-5	TGTGCCAGCAGCCTCGGGAATAGCAATCAGCCCCAGCATTTT	CASSLGNSNQPQHF
TRBD2	NA	TRBV6-1	TRBJ2-2	TGTGCCAGCAGTGAAGGGCGACTAGCGGGAGCCCCCGGGGAGCTGTTTTTT	CASSEGRLAGAPGELFF
NA	NA	TRBV7-2	TRBJ1-1	TGTGCCAGCAGCTTAGTGGGGGGATCTGAAGCTTTCTTT	CASSLVGGSEAFF
NA	NA	TRBV27	TRBJ1-1	TGTGCCAGCAGAGAGGGAAACACTGAAGCTTTCTTT	CASREGNTEAFF
NA	NA	TRBV28	TRBJ2-3	TGTGCCAGCAGCCGTGCTCGGACAGATACGCAGTATTTT	CASSRARTDTQYF
NA	NA	TRBV7-9	TRBJ2-6	TGTGCCAGCAGCTTGGGTCAGGGACTCTCTGGGGCCAACGTCCTGACTTTC	CASSLGQGLSGANVLTF
TRBD2	NA	TRBV19	TRBJ2-3	TGTGCCAGTAGTCCTAGCGGGGTGCAGGATACGCAGTATTTT	CASSPSGVQDTQYF
TRBD1	NA	TRBV18	TRBJ1-5	TGTGCCAGCTCACTAAAACAGGGGGCTATTGATCAGCCCCAGCATTTT	CASSLKQGAIDQPQHF
NA	NA	TRBV5-6	TRBJ2-1	TGTGCCAGCAGCTTGGCCCTGAGCTCCTACAATGAGCAGTTCTTC	CASSLALSSYNEQFF
TRBD1	NA	TRBV9	TRBJ1-1	TGTGCCAGCAGCCCTAGGGACAGCTACACTGAAGCTTTCTTT	CASSPRDSYTEAFF
TRBD2	NA	TRBV11-2	TRBJ2-7	TGTGCCAGCGGCTCCACGGGGGGGGCCTACGAGCAGTACTTC	CASGSTGGAYEQYF
TRBD1	NA	TRBV6-1	TRBJ1-1	TGTGCCAGCAGTGTAACCGGGACAGGGGGCACTGAAGCTTTCTTT	CASSVTGTGGTEAFF
NA	NA	TRBV27	TRBJ1-4	TGTGCCAGCAGGGAGGATCGGGTCGCAACTAATGAAAAACTGTTTTTT	CASREDRVATNEKLFF
NA	NA	TRBV6-6	TRBJ1-6	TGTGCCAGCAGTTATTCTCCGGGGAATTCACCCCTCCACTTT	CASSYSPGNSPLHF
TRBD1	NA	TRBV15	TRBJ2-1	TGTGCCACCAGCAGAGAGGGGACAGGGGGGAATGAGCAGTTCTTC	CATSREGTGGNEQFF
TRBD1	NA	TRBV14	TRBJ2-1	TGTGCCAGCAGCCAAGGAGTCGGACAGGTTAACAATGAGCAGTTCTTC	CASSQGVGQVNNEQFF
TRBD1	NA	TRBV27	TRBJ1-2	TGTGCCAGCAGACGGACAGGGGGCTCCCTTAACTATGGCTACACCTTC	CASRRTGGSLNYGYTF
NA	NA	TRBV5-1	TRBJ2-1	TGCGCCAGCAGCTTGGAAGTTTCCAGGCGGGGCGGTGAGCAGTTCTTC	CASSLEVSRRGGEQFF
NA	NA	TRBV5-8	TRBJ1-5	TGTGCCAGCAGCTTACGGGATCAGCCCCAGCATTTT	CASSLRDQPQHF
TRBD1	NA	TRBV15	TRBJ2-7	TGTGCCACCAGCAGGGGGGCAGGACAGGGAGGATGGGAGCAGTACTTC	CATSRGAGQGGWEQYF
NA	NA	TRBV18	TRBJ2-5	TGTGCCAGCTCACCACTGAAGGGGGCCCAGTACTTC	CASSPLKGAQYF
NA	NA	TRBV13	TRBJ1-2	TGTGCCAGCAGCGGAGGGACTGAATGGAGCTACACCTTC	CASSGGTEWSYTF
TRBD2	NA	TRBV4-2	TRBJ2-1	TGTGCCAGCAGTCCTCCAGGGACTAGCATGATGTATGAGCAGTTCTTC	CASSPPGTSMMYEQFF
TRBD2	few	TRBV6-4	TRBJ2-1	TGTGCCAGCAGTGAGAGCGGGGAGGGCGAGCAGTTCTTC	CASSESGEGEQFF
TRBD1	NA	TRBV2	TRBJ1-2	TGTGCCAGCAGTGAAGACGACAGGGAACATTCTGGGGTTCGGTTAGGCTACACCTTC	CASSEDDREHSGVRLGYTF
TRBD1	NA	TRBV7-6	TRBJ2-5	TGTGCCAGCAGCTCGGCAGGGGGCCGGGAGTACTTC	CASSSAGGREYF
NA	NA	TRBV30	TRBJ1-1	TGTGCCTGGAGTGACAGGGACACTGAAGCTTTCTTT	CAWSDRDTEAFF
NA	NA	TRBV7-3	TRBJ2-2	TGTGCCAGCAGCCCACCCGGGGCCGGGGAGCTGTTTTTT	CASSPPGAGELFF
NA	NA	TRBV2	TRBJ2-2	TGTGCCAGCAGCTCTACAGGGATTACCGGGGAGCTGTTTTTT	CASSSTGITGELFF
TRBD2	NA	TRBV27	TRBJ2-3	TGTGCCAGCAGGGCTAGCGGAGTCACAGATACGCAGTATTTT	CASRASGVTDTQYF